This T cell receptor beta chain came from a study of T cells expressing NK-cell markers. For the study at large: Repertoire data for TCR beta were derived from sorted T cells (CD3+CD56+NKG2C+, CD3+CD56+NKG2C- and CD3+CD56-NKG2C+). One of eight sequenced donors was HCMV-seronegative; the other seven were seropositive.

From germline, CDR1 is DFQATT and CDR2 SNEGSKA (reference sequence). The length of the CDR3 is 14 residues. A 5'RACE template switching approach incorporating UMIs was used to make TCR beta cDNA. From its re-call of the 5' RACE reads, TCRdb lists each CDR3 protein once, without DNA. The table for this sample gives a few hundred thousand distinct CDR3 sequences. Study outcomes and limitations: Also leading the CD3+CD56-NKG2C+ fraction in a handful of donors were these clonotypes.

Of note for this clonotype: The antigen is unknown.

This rearrangement joins TRBV20-1 to TRBJ2-3; TCRdb's D call, TRBD2, is unchecked because there is no DNA. The clonotype was recovered from a young man in good health. The sequenced sample consisted of blood T cells: a sorted CD56 or NKG2C T cell subset, CD4+ or CD8+ T cells, or bulk PBMC T cells (not recorded which). CDR3 protein: CSARDTTERNTQYF.